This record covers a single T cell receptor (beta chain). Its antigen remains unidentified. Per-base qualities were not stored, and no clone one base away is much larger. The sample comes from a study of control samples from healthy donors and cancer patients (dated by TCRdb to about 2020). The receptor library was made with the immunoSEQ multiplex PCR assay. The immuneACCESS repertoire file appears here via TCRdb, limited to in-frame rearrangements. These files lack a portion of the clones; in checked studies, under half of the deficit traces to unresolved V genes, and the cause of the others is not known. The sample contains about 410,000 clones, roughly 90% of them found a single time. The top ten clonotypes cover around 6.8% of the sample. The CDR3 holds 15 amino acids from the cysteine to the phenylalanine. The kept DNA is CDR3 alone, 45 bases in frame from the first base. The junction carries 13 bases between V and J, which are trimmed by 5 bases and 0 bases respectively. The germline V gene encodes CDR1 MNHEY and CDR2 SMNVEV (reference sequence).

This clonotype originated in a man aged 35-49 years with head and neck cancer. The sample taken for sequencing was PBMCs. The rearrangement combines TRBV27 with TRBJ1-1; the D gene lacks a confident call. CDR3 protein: CASSPLVGMNTEAFF. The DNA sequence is TGTGCCAGCAGTCCACTCGTGGGCATGAACACTGAAGCTTTCTTT.